This T cell receptor beta chain was sequenced during a study of stem cell transplantation in POMP-related autoinflammatory disease. Across the study: Before transplant, CD4+ T cells skewed naive and CD8+ proportions were low. Neutrophil and platelet engraftment from the graft donor was 100% through one year after transplant.

This CDR3 spans 16 amino acids. With V trimmed by 0 bases and J by 7 bases, 8 bases remained unmatched. Looked up from germline, CDR1 is KGHSH and CDR2 is LQKENI. Prominent immunodeficiency with autoinflammation defined PRAID. About this clone: As yet, its antigen is unknown.

Sequenced by immunoSEQ multiplex PCR; TCRdb stores in-frame clones only, minus some. The table has roughly 68,000 clones, roughly 90% seen once. Whole-study results and caveats: In PRAID patients, the number of distinct TRB V-J gene pairings was restricted.

Material: CD4+ T cells from PBMCs, obtained after stem cell transplantation. The receptor comes from a human patient with POMP-related autoinflammation and immune dysregulation (PRAID). The graft donor may have contributed some T cells. The chain carries TRBV18 and TRBJ2-1; 8 bases are a match to TRBD2. The CDR3 nucleotides are TGTGCCAGCTCACCACCGAGTCGGGAGGGCCGGAATGAGCAGTTCTTC. Translation gives CASSPPSREGRNEQFF.